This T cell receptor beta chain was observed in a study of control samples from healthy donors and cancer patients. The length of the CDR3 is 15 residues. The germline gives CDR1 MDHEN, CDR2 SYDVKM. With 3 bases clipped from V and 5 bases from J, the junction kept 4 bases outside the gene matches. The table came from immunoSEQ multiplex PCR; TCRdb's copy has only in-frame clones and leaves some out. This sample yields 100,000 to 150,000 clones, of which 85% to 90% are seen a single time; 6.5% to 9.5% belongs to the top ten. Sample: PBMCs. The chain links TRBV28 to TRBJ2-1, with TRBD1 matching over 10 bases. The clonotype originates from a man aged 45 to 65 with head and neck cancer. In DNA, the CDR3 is TGTGCCAGCAGTTTGGGACAGGGGTCCAACAATGAGCAGTTCTTC. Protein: CASSLGQGSNNEQFF.